This note documents a single TCR beta chain sequence. Sequenced by immunoSEQ multiplex PCR; TCRdb stores in-frame clones only, minus some. Of 150,000 to 200,000 clones in the sample, over 80% are singletons; the top ten hold roughly 13%. The data were taken from a study of blood T cell repertoires in COVID-19. Living in 24 US areas, the participants were between about 18 and 95 years of age. The specimen was PBMCs or T cells enriched from blood (not recorded which). This clonotype originated in a woman in her sixties who had recovered from COVID-19.

CDR3 in amino acids: CASSRGLAGVNEQFF. The DNA of the CDR3 is TGTGCCAGCAGTCGGGGACTAGCGGGAGTCAATGAGCAGTTCTTC. The chain recombines TRBV6-5 with TRBJ2-1, with 14 bases aligning to TRBD2. Germline V gene sequence: CDR1 MNHEY, CDR2 SVGAGI. This CDR3 region has 15 residues. V shed 5 bases, J shed 6 bases, and the junction held 3 bases outside the gene matches.